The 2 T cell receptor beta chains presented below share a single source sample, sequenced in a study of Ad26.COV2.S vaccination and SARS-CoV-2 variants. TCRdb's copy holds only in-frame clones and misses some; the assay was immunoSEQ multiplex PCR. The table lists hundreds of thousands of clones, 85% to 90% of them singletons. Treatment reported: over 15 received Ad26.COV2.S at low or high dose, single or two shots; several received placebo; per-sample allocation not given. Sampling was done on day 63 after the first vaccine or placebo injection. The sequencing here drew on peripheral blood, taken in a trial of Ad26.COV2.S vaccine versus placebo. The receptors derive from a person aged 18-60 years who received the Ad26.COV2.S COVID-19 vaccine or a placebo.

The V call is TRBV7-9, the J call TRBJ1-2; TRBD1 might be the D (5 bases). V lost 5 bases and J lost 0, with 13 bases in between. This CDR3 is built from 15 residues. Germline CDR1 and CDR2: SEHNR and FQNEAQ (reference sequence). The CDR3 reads CASSGGTVTNYGYTF. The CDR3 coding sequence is TGTGCCAGCAGCGGGGGGACCGTGACTAACTATGGCTACACCTTC.

CDR3 region: CASSPTGEGTGELFF. CDR3 sequence (DNA): TGTGCCAGCAGTCCAACAGGGGAGGGGACCGGGGAGCTGTTTTTT. This chain links TRBV6-2 or TRBV6-3 with TRBJ2-2; D tentatively reads TRBD1 or TRBD2 (7 bases each). Germline values: CDR1 MNHEY, CDR2 SVGEGT. The CDR3 has 15 residues. V was pared by 5 bases and J by 5 bases, with 15 bases between.